The sequence of this TCR beta chain was determined in a study of blood T cells in healthy people across ages. CDR1 and CDR2 (germline): KGHDR, SFDVKD. V shed 4 bases and J 2 bases; nucleotides not matched to a gene: 7. The length of the CDR3 is 16 residues. A sample-barcoded 5' primer and a J-beta primer mix were used in a second PCR of roughly 6 to 11 cycles. The study obtained at least 3 million CDR3-containing paired-end reads from every sample. One entry per CDR3 protein results from TCRdb running MiXCR on the 5' RACE reads. The table has about 1.4 million distinct CDR3 sequences, 59% seen once. This chain connects TRBV24-1 to TRBJ2-3, with 8 bases lining up with TRBD2. What was sequenced was blood. The receptor's source is a man between 18 and 35 years old in good health. The CDR3 DNA sequence: TGTGCCACCAGTGACGGACTAGCTCCCCACACAGATACGCAGTATTTT. Amino acids: CATSDGLAPHTDTQYF.